Presented here are 31 T cell receptor beta chains from one specimen sequenced in a study of read filtering for tumor transcriptome and immune sequencing. Molecular barcoded adaptors covering alpha/delta and beta/gamma chains were used on around 400 ng RNA. TCRdb called the reads again in MiXCR, with one record for every CDR3 protein. The table lists 20,000 or so distinct CDR3 sequences, approximately 23% of them singletons, with 47% in the top ten. Sample: a population of CD138-negative cells sorted from bone marrow. The receptors come from a donor aged 40 or older with multiple myeloma.

This clonotype occurred many times. The chain couples TRBV11-2 to TRBJ2-6; 7 bases agree with TRBD2. CDR3 length equals 16 residues. The germline gives CDR1 SGHAT, CDR2 FQNNGV. J was trimmed by 0 bases and V by 3 bases; bases with no gene match: 2. The CDR3 sequence: CASSFGRGSGANVLTF. Written as DNA, the CDR3 is TGTGCCAGCAGCTTTGGGAGGGGCTCTGGGGCCAACGTCCTGACTTTC.

V is TRBV20-1 and J is TRBJ2-7; D is unclear. With 6 bases removed from V and 2 bases from J, the gap between germline ends came to 8 bases. Germline-derived CDR1 and CDR2 are DFQATT and SNEGSKA (reference sequence). This CDR3 is 11 amino acids long. For the CDR3, the DNA is TGCAGTGCAACAGTAGCCTACGAGCAGTACTTC. It yields the protein CSATVAYEQYF.

This clonotype occurred a few times. The CDR3 bases are TGTGCCAGCAGCAGAGAGAGGGTTGGAGATACGCAGTATTTT. Translated: CASSRERVGDTQYF. The chain is built from TRBV7-2 and TRBJ2-3; D perhaps matches TRBD2 (5 bases). Germline loops: CDR1 SGHTA, CDR2 FQGNSA. The ends were cut back, 5 bases at V and 5 bases at J, with 14 bases in the middle. This CDR3 contains 14 residues.

This clonotype was recorded many times. J is TRBJ1-2 and V is TRBV11-3, with a possible D match to TRBD1 (5 bases). Germline values: CDR1 SGHNT, CDR2 YENEEA. This CDR3 comprises 13 residues. The germline V and J ends were trimmed by 1 base and 3 bases, with 6 bases remaining between them. The CDR3 nucleotides are TGTGCCAGCAGCTTAGGGGGCGACTATGGCTACACCTTC. This gives the protein CASSLGGDYGYTF.

This clonotype was seen many times. The chain combines TRBV11-2 with TRBJ2-5; maybe TRBD1 (6 bases). The CDR3 sequence is 15 residues long. The V end was cut by 0 bases, the J end by 4 bases, with 12 bases between. Germline V gene lookup returns CDR1 SGHAT and CDR2 FQNNGV. In nucleotides, the CDR3 is TGTGCCAGCAGCTTAGACCCGATAGGGGGAGAGACCCAGTACTTC. This translates into CASSLDPIGGETQYF.

Note on this clonotype: A single base separates this from a much larger clone, so it may be a read error. No conserved phenylalanine or tryptophan ends this CDR3, so it is likely a read error. The V gene is TRBV7-9, the J gene TRBJ2-3, with TRBD2 identical over 12 bases. CDR3 length: 16 residues. Germline CDR1 is SEHNR and CDR2 is FQNEAQ (reference sequence). J was trimmed by 11 bases and V by 5 bases; bases with no gene match: 14. The CDR3 loop is CASSQWTSGDPVRQYS. The DNA of the CDR3 is TGTGCCAGCAGCCAATGGACTAGCGGGGACCCCGTGAGGCAGTATTCT.

Regarding this clonotype: This likely comes from a read error, as the CDR3 has no conserved phenylalanine or tryptophan at its end. V and J are TRBV28 and TRBJ2-1, with D uncertain. Germline CDR1 and CDR2: MDHEN and SYDVKM. This CDR3 spans 15 amino acids. V lost 5 bases to trimming and J lost 5 bases, with 16 bases between them. The CDR3 protein is CASSGPGLGNNEQFS. CDR3 in DNA: TGTGCCAGCAGTGGACCGGGCCTAGGGAACAATGAGCAGTTCTCC.

This clonotype was seen ten or more times. V usage is TRBV9 and J usage is TRBJ2-2; perhaps D is TRBD1 or TRBD2 (5 bases each). The CDR3 is 16 residues long. Trimming removed 0 bases at V and 1 base at J, with 10 bases between. Germline V CDR1 and CDR2: SGDLS, YYNGEE. CDR3: CASSVGRGRNTGELFF. The CDR3 nucleotides read TGTGCCAGCAGCGTAGGAAGGGGACGGAACACCGGGGAGCTGTTTTTT.

This clonotype has only one observation. Being one base from a much bigger clone, this may be a read error. This sequence joins TRBV3-1 and TRBJ1-2; 9 bases agree with TRBD1. Germline CDR1 is LGHDT and CDR2 is YNNKEL (reference sequence). The CDR3 is made up of 18 amino acids. V trimming: 7 bases; J trimming: 3 bases; junction bases outside the gene matches: 18. As DNA, the CDR3 is TGTGCCAGCATCCCTGCCGGACAGGGGTCCGTCCCCTACTATGGCTACACCTTC. Protein: CASIPAGQGSVPYYGYTF.

This clonotype was seen repeatedly, ten times or more. The chain couples TRBV20-1 to TRBJ1-1, with 7 nucleotides matching TRBD1. Germline CDR1 is DFQATT and CDR2 is SNEGSKA (reference sequence). This CDR3 comprises 16 residues. The V gene end was trimmed by 5 bases and the J gene end by 0 bases; junction bases not matched to a gene: 12. CDR3 residues: CSAVKDRRPMNTEAFF. In nucleotides, the CDR3 is TGCAGTGCTGTAAAGGACAGGAGACCTATGAACACTGAAGCTTTCTTT.

As concerns this clonotype: A much larger clone lies one base from this, so it may be a read error. For the CDR3, the DNA is TGTGCCGGCAGTTTTGCTGGAAACACCATATATTTT. It is translated as CAGSFAGNTIYF. This chain uses TRBV12-3 or TRBV12-4 with TRBJ1-3, with no clear D. The CDR3 runs 12 residues.

This clonotype was observed a few times. The chain carries TRBV10-3 and TRBJ2-3; D is unresolved. V lost 7 bases, J lost 6 bases, and 8 bases lay in between. Germline V lookup: CDR1 ENHRY, CDR2 SYGVKD. CDR3 length: 11 amino acids. The CDR3 loop is CAITEQDTQYF. CDR3 in DNA: TGTGCCATCACCGAACAGGATACGCAGTATTTT.

About this clonotype: Being one base from a much bigger clone, this may be a read error. The chain couples TRBV4-1 to TRBJ2-7; D is ambiguous. Germline loops: CDR1 MGHRA, CDR2 YSYEKL. The CDR3 runs 11 residues. Here the CDR3 DNA reads TGCGCCAGCAGCCAGTTCTACGAGCAGTGCTTC. Translated, it gives CASSQFYEQCF.

This clonotype was seen at least ten times. This chain connects TRBV15 to TRBJ2-4; no reliable D call. The CDR3 has 15 residues. Trimming shortened V by 0 bases and J by 16 bases, and 22 bases separated the two germline ends. Germline CDR1 reads LNHNV; CDR2 reads YYDKDF (reference sequence). CDR3 in DNA: TGTGCCACCAGCAGAGAGAGGACGCTGGCTGTTTCGTTATACTTC. This sequence encodes CATSRERTLAVSLYF.

In this sample, this clonotype turned up many times. V gene TRBV20-1 combines with J gene TRBJ2-7; a weak D match, TRBD1 (6 bases). The CDR3 length is 13 residues. With 4 bases removed from V and 0 bases from J, the gap between germline ends came to 10 bases. Germline V gene data show CDR1 as DFQATT and CDR2 as SNEGSKA (reference sequence). The CDR3 is CSAIRGSSYEQYF. CDR3 nucleotide sequence: TGCAGTGCTATCAGGGGCAGCTCCTACGAGCAGTACTTC.

This clonotype has just a few counts. The V and J genes are TRBV12-5 and TRBJ1-5; 7 nucleotides match TRBD1. With V trimmed by 1 base and J by 3 bases, 15 bases remained unmatched. The germline V gene encodes CDR1 LGHNT and CDR2 FRNRAP. This CDR3 region has 19 residues. Written as DNA, the CDR3 is TGTGCTAGTGGTTTGGCAAACCCCTTGACAGGGTCGATCAATCAGCCCCAGCATTTT. This gives the protein CASGLANPLTGSINQPQHF.

J is TRBJ2-3 and V is TRBV6-1; 12 bases align to TRBD2. J was trimmed by 5 bases and V by 6 bases; bases with no gene match: 6. The CDR3 loop spans 15 amino acids. Germline assignment: CDR1 MNHNS and CDR2 SASEGT. The CDR3 coding sequence is TGTGCCAGCAGACTAGCGGGGGGCCGTGGAGATACGCAGTATTTT. Protein: CASRLAGGRGDTQYF.

This clonotype has a handful of counts. The chain employs TRBV2 and TRBJ2-7, with TRBD1 matching 10 bases. V lost 7 bases to trimming and J lost 4 bases; unmatched junction nucleotides: 1. This CDR3 has 12 residues. Germline CDR1 reads SNHLY; CDR2 reads FYNNEI. The CDR3 DNA follows: TGTGCCAGCATGGGACAGGGGTACGAGCAGTACTTC. This codes for CASMGQGYEQYF.

This clonotype was counted between two and nine times. The rearrangement links TRBV25-1 to TRBJ1-1; D possibly corresponds to TRBD1 (6 bases). The CDR3 length is 12 residues. With 2 bases removed from V and 10 bases from J, the gap between germline ends came to 11 bases. Germline lookup yields CDR1 MGHDK and CDR2 SYGVNS. CDR3 sequence reads: CASSEGGRRAFF. For the CDR3, the DNA is TGTGCCAGCAGTGAAGGGGGGCGGCGAGCTTTCTTT.

This chain uses TRBV2 with TRBJ2-1; 9 bases map to TRBD1. This CDR3 region has 15 residues. The V segment lost 10 bases and the J segment 5 bases; nucleotides outside the gene matches: 12. Germline V gene sequence: CDR1 SNHLY, CDR2 FYNNEI. In DNA, the CDR3 is TGTGCCATCGGCCTCGGGACAGGGATCCACAATGAGCAGTTCTTC. It codes for CAIGLGTGIHNEQFF.

This clonotype was found many times. V gene TRBV7-9 combines with J gene TRBJ2-7; 7 positions agree with TRBD2. Germline CDR1 reads SEHNR; CDR2 reads FQNEAQ (reference sequence). The CDR3 covers 14 residues. V dropped 2 bases and J dropped 3; count of bases not matched to a gene: 4. Here the CDR3 DNA reads TGTGCCAGCAGCTTAAGCGGGGTAGGCTACGAGCAGTACTTC. It is translated as CASSLSGVGYEQYF.

This clonotype was counted many times. V usage is TRBV29-1 and J usage is TRBJ2-7; no clear D. Trimming took 0 bases from V and 7 from J, leaving 16 bases between them. Germline V gene sequence: CDR1 SQVTM, CDR2 ANQGSEA. This CDR3 is built from 14 residues. The DNA for the CDR3 is TGCAGCGTTGAAGATCGAAAGGCCGTGGGGGAGCAGTACTTC. It encodes CSVEDRKAVGEQYF.

CDR3 loop: CASSRSTGNTEAFF. The CDR3 DNA follows: TGTGCCAGCAGCCGCTCGACAGGTAACACTGAAGCTTTCTTT. The V call is TRBV3-1, the J call TRBJ1-1, with D possibly TRBD1 on 6 matching bases. V was clipped by 4 bases and J by 2 bases, with 11 bases between them. The CDR3 runs 14 residues. Germline loops: CDR1 LGHDT, CDR2 YNNKEL (reference sequence).

V usage is TRBV4-1 and J usage is TRBJ1-1; D gene ambiguous. In germline, CDR1 is MGHRA, CDR2 YSYEKL. This CDR3 contains 13 residues. DNA of the CDR3: TGCACCACCAGAGGGCAGCCCAACACTGAAGCTTTCTTT. It codes for CTTRGQPNTEAFF.

This clonotype occurred many times. This chain connects TRBV11-2 to TRBJ2-1; D possibly corresponds to TRBD2 (6 bases). V dropped 5 bases and J dropped 4 bases, with 15 bases sitting between them. The germline gives CDR1 SGHAT, CDR2 FQNNGV. The CDR3 sequence is 15 residues long. The CDR3 DNA follows: TGTGCCAGCAGCCCACGGCTGGCGGGGTACAATGAGCAGTTCTTC. It codes for CASSPRLAGYNEQFF.

In its sample, this clonotype ranks as medium-sized. The chain uses TRBV20-1 and TRBJ2-1, with TRBD1 matching over 7 bases. V dropped 0 bases and J dropped 7; count of bases not matched to a gene: 3. The germline V gene has CDR1 DFQATT and CDR2 SNEGSKA (reference sequence). CDR3 size: 13 residues. In nucleotides, the CDR3 is TGCAGTGCTAGAGATAGGGGGCGGAATGAGCAGTTCTTC. Its protein product is CSARDRGRNEQFF.

The genes are TRBV2 and TRBJ1-2; TRBD1 aligns across 7 bases. CDR1 is SNHLY and CDR2 is FYNNEI in the germline V gene. The trim removed 6 bases at V and 6 bases at J, leaving 10 bases unmatched. CDR3 length equals 14 residues. The CDR3 sequence: CASSHRAGGDGYTF. For the CDR3, the DNA is TGTGCCAGCAGCCATCGAGCAGGGGGGGATGGCTACACCTTC. Full variable domain (outside the CDR3, taken from reference TRBV2 and TRBJ1-2): EPEVTQTPSHQVTQMGQEVILRCVPISNHLYFYWYRQILGQKVEFLVSFYNNEISEKSEIFDDQFSVERPDGSNFTLKIRSTKLEDSAMYFCASSHRAGGDGYTFGSGTRLTVV.

A note on this clonotype: This may stem from a read error, because a much larger clone lies one nucleotide away. The chain couples TRBV19 to TRBJ1-5; 8 positions match TRBD1. The V gene end was trimmed by 5 bases and the J gene end by 4 bases; junction bases not matched to a gene: 7. Germline CDR1 reads LNHDA; CDR2 reads SQIVND (reference sequence). This CDR3 contains 15 residues. CDR3 sequence (DNA): TGTGCCAGTAGTCGGACAGGGTATAGGAATCAGCCCCAGCATTTT. It codes for CASSRTGYRNQPQHF.

This chain links TRBV5-1 with TRBJ1-2, with D hard to call. The CDR3 has 15 amino acids. Germline CDR1 reads SGHRS; CDR2 reads YFSETQ. The V and J ends lost 4 bases and 0 bases respectively, with 13 bases between them. CDR3 DNA: TGCGCCAGCAGCCCCGAGGGCAGTTCTAACTATGGCTACACCTTC. This encodes CASSPEGSSNYGYTF.

Many counts were recorded for this clonotype. This chain uses TRBV12-5 with TRBJ2-1; D might be TRBD2 (7 bases). The germline V gene encodes CDR1 LGHNT and CDR2 FRNRAP. The CDR3 spans 17 residues. V was shortened by 4 bases and J by 2 bases, with 18 bases between the two germline ends. CDR3 sequence reads: CASGSYKGGGTYNEQFF. DNA for the CDR3: TGTGCTAGTGGTTCATATAAGGGGGGGGGAACCTACAATGAGCAGTTCTTC.

This clonotype has ten or more counts. V gene TRBV13 combines with J gene TRBJ1-1, with D unclear. Germline CDR1 and CDR2: PRHDT and FYEKMQ (reference sequence). V was cut by 2 bases and J by 4 bases, with 11 bases left in between. The CDR3 sequence is 14 residues long. CDR3 protein: CASSLIRGSTEAFF. The CDR3 region has the DNA TGTGCCAGCAGCTTAATTCGAGGGAGCACTGAAGCTTTCTTT.